The 23 T cell receptor beta chains reported below all come from one sample, sequenced in a study of T cell repertoires in aging, cancer and after chemotherapy (dated by TCRdb to 2018 to 2020). TCR beta rearrangements were amplified from genomic DNA extracted from peripheral blood rather than from sorted cells or RNA. TCRdb names Illumina MiSeq as the instrument used. Rearranged TRB sequences spanning V, D and J segments were amplified by multiplex touch-down PCR using a mixed TRB-A/B primer pool. TCRdb handled the public reads itself, with Q25 trimming in fastp and clone calling in MiXCR, and kept productive beta chains. Every distinct CDR3 protein forms one entry, paired with its most common genes and DNA. This sample comprises approximately 11,000 distinct CDR3 sequences, around 42% of them detected only once. 7% to 9% of the sample is taken by the ten largest. Input material: blood. The origin of the receptors is a human donor in good health.

The chain has TRBV19 and TRBJ2-5; 7 bases map to TRBD1. The V and J ends lost 4 bases and 10 bases, in that order; junction bases with no gene match: 9. The CDR3 totals 13 residues. Germline values: CDR1 LNHDA, CDR2 SQIVND (reference sequence). The CDR3 sequence: CASSSQQGSIQYF. CDR3 sequence (DNA): TGTGCCAGTAGTAGCCAACAGGGGTCAATCCAGTACTTC. The variable domain in full, with the rest retrieved from reference TRBV19 and TRBJ2-5, is DGGITQSPKYLFRKEGQNVTLSCEQNLNHDAMYWYRQDPGQGLRLIYYSQIVNDFQKGDIAEGYSVSREKKESFPLTVTSAQKNPTAFYLCASSSQQGSIQYFGPGTRLLVL.

This clonotype has just one count. The chain joins TRBV11-2 to TRBJ1-2; unclear D gene. Trimming took off 0 bases at V and 4 bases at J, with 9 bases between the two ends. The CDR3 contains 14 residues. Germline loops: CDR1 SGHAT, CDR2 FQNNGV. CDR3 protein: CASSLDYRGYGYTF. CDR3 bases: TGTGCCAGCAGCTTAGATTACAGAGGCTATGGCTACACCTTC.

This clonotype was seen only a few times. The V gene is TRBV19, the J gene TRBJ1-6, with a weak D call TRBD1 (5 bases). Germline V lookup: CDR1 LNHDA, CDR2 SQIVND (reference sequence). The CDR3 has 13 amino acids. Deletions cut 8 bases from V and 6 bases from J, with 11 bases between. CDR3 region: CASRDRSNSPLHF. CDR3 bases: TGTGCCAGTCGGGACCGGTCTAATTCACCCCTCCACTTT.

The rearrangement joins TRBV6-6 to TRBJ1-5; 7 nucleotides match TRBD1. The V gene's germline CDR1 is MNHNY and CDR2 SVGAGI (reference sequence). CDR3 length: 12 residues. CDR3 in amino acids: CVGGQINQPQHF. CDR3 nucleotide sequence: TGTGTCGGGGGACAGATCAATCAGCCCCAGCATTTT.

The genes are TRBV14 and TRBJ2-7; D gene uncertain. V lost 2 bases and J lost 4, with 3 bases in between. The CDR3 spans 11 residues. CDR1 is SGHDN, CDR2 FVKESK, per germline. The CDR3 DNA reads TGTGCCAGCAGCCAACGATACGAGCAGTACTTC. It encodes CASSQRYEQYF.

The chain combines TRBV6-1 with TRBJ2-1, with 11 bases fitting TRBD1. Germline V gene sequence: CDR1 MNHNS, CDR2 SASEGT. The CDR3 has 15 amino acids. V trimming: 6 bases; J trimming: 2 bases; junction bases outside the gene matches: 3. This chain's CDR3 is CASRRGQGAYNEQFF. Here the CDR3 DNA reads TGTGCCAGCAGACGGGGACAGGGGGCCTACAATGAGCAGTTCTTC.

The chain recombines TRBV10-1 with TRBJ1-6; TRBD1 matches at 7 bases. V shed 3 bases, J shed 5 bases, and the junction held 7 bases outside the gene matches. This CDR3 comprises 16 residues. The V gene's germline CDR1 is WNHNN and CDR2 SYGVQD (reference sequence). The CDR3 DNA reads as TGCGCCAGCAGTGATGAGGACAGGCCCGATAATTCACCCCTCCACTTT. This gives the protein CASSDEDRPDNSPLHF.

V usage is TRBV7-9 and J usage is TRBJ2-7; possible D gene TRBD2, 5 bases. Trimming pared 5 bases from V and 5 bases from J, leaving 16 bases between. The germline V gene has CDR1 SEHNR and CDR2 FQNEAQ (reference sequence). The CDR3 runs to 14 residues. The CDR3, as DNA: TGTGCCAGCAGCCGAGGGCTAGTATCCCACGAGCAGTACTTC. Translating gives CASSRGLVSHEQYF.

This sequence joins TRBV29-1 and TRBJ2-7, with a weak D call TRBD1 (6 bases). Trimming took off 4 bases at V and 12 bases at J, with 22 bases between the two ends. The germline gives CDR1 SQVTM, CDR2 ANQGSEA. The CDR3 covers 13 residues. The chain's CDR3 is CSVGLNEGDGVYF. The CDR3 bases are TGCAGCGTTGGTCTCAACGAGGGGGATGGCGTGTACTTC.

The table lists this clonotype with a few counts. The chain couples TRBV19 to TRBJ1-1; D possibly corresponds to TRBD1 (5 bases). The V end was cut by 4 bases, the J end by 0 bases, with 18 bases between. The CDR3 contains 17 residues. Germline assignment: CDR1 LNHDA and CDR2 SQIVND (reference sequence). The CDR3 region is CASSTIPRDLMNTEAFF. The CDR3 coding sequence is TGTGCCAGTAGTACCATACCCAGGGATCTCATGAACACTGAAGCTTTCTTT. Combining the CDR3 with reference TRBV19 and TRBJ1-1 gives the whole variable domain DGGITQSPKYLFRKEGQNVTLSCEQNLNHDAMYWYRQDPGQGLRLIYYSQIVNDFQKGDIAEGYSVSREKKESFPLTVTSAQKNPTAFYLCASSTIPRDLMNTEAFFGQGTRLTVV.

This clonotype occurred once. The chain combines TRBV7-2 with TRBJ2-5; 9 nucleotides line up with TRBD1. The germline V gene has CDR1 SGHTA and CDR2 FQGNSA. The V and J ends lost 1 base and 5 bases, in that order; junction bases with no gene match: 8. This CDR3 contains 16 residues. The CDR3 nucleotides are TGTGCCAGCAGCTTAGGGCCAGGAACAGGGGGCGAGACCCAGTACTTC. Amino acids: CASSLGPGTGGETQYF.

The rearrangement links TRBV6-1 to TRBJ2-7; D is uncertain. CDR1 and CDR2 from the germline V gene are MNHNS and SASEGT. CDR3 length: 15 amino acids. Trimming took off 0 bases at V and 2 bases at J, with 11 bases between the two ends. The DNA of the CDR3 is TGTGCCAGCAGTGAAGCCAGTAGCAGCACCTACGAGCAGTACTTC. It yields the protein CASSEASSSTYEQYF.

V and J are TRBV24-1 and TRBJ2-1, with TRBD2 identical over 9 bases. Germline CDR1 and CDR2: KGHDR and SFDVKD. The junction had 12 bases not matched to a gene; V was cut back by 4 bases and J by 6 bases. CDR3 length: 17 amino acids. CDR3 coding DNA: TGTGCCACCAGTGACCCGGGACTTGCGGGAGGGCTCAATGAGCAGTTCTTC. This codes for CATSDPGLAGGLNEQFF.

The chain links TRBV5-1 to TRBJ1-2; 9 bases map to TRBD1. Germline trimming cut 2 bases from V and 0 bases from J; bases unmatched to any gene: 11. This CDR3 contains 18 residues. The germline V gene has CDR1 SGHRS and CDR2 YFSETQ. CDR3 loop: CASSFVPGQGFANYGYTF. The CDR3 DNA follows: TGCGCCAGCAGCTTCGTCCCGGGACAGGGATTCGCTAACTATGGCTACACCTTC.

This clonotype was seen a few times. The chain carries TRBV6-5 and TRBJ1-1; the D is unclear. Germline V CDR1 and CDR2: MNHEY, SVGAGI. V dropped 2 bases and J dropped 1 base, with 8 bases sitting between them. The CDR3 contains 14 residues. The CDR3 region is CASSYGERNTEAFF. CDR3 nucleotide sequence: TGTGCCAGCAGTTACGGGGAAAGGAACACTGAAGCTTTCTTT.

The V call is TRBV13, the J call TRBJ1-1, with a tentative D call TRBD1 (6 bases). The CDR3 sequence is 15 residues long. Looked up from germline, CDR1 is PRHDT and CDR2 is FYEKMQ (reference sequence). V was shortened by 6 bases and J by 0 bases, with 14 bases between the two germline ends. CDR3 bases: TGTGCCAGCAGGCAGAGAGGGGGTATGAACACTGAAGCTTTCTTT. Translated, it gives CASRQRGGMNTEAFF.

This clonotype has only a few counts. The rearrangement joins TRBV6-5 to TRBJ1-1; 9 positions match TRBD1. The CDR3 is 15 residues long. Germline V lookup: CDR1 MNHEY, CDR2 SVGAGI. With 6 bases clipped from V and 0 bases from J, the junction kept 5 bases outside the gene matches. CDR3 residues: CASRDGTGMNTEAFF. CDR3 sequence (DNA): TGTGCCAGCAGGGACGGGACAGGGATGAACACTGAAGCTTTCTTT.

The chain uses TRBV10-3 and TRBJ2-1; no clear D. Germline V gene lookup returns CDR1 ENHRY and CDR2 SYGVKD. Trimming pared 8 bases from V and 5 bases from J, leaving 10 bases between. This CDR3 comprises 12 residues. CDR3 sequence reads: CAIRDGNNEQFF. The CDR3 DNA follows: TGTGCCATCCGAGACGGAAACAATGAGCAGTTCTTC.

This chain uses TRBV4-1 with TRBJ2-3; unclear D gene. With 4 bases removed from V and 6 bases from J, the gap between germline ends came to 20 bases. This CDR3 spans 16 amino acids. Per germline, CDR1 MGHRA and CDR2 YSYEKL. CDR3 sequence: CASSPGQDLRRDTQYF. The CDR3 DNA follows: TGCGCCAGCAGCCCAGGTCAGGACCTCCGCCGGGATACGCAGTATTTT.

This clonotype was counted between two and nine times. J is TRBJ2-3 and V is TRBV12-3 or TRBV12-4; 11 bases are shared with TRBD2. Germline trimming cut 6 bases from V and 0 bases from J; bases unmatched to any gene: 5. The CDR3 length is 16 residues. CDR3 in amino acids: CASSLTSGGSTDTQYF. The DNA of the CDR3 is TGTGCCAGCAGCCTCACTAGCGGGGGTAGCACAGATACGCAGTATTTT.

This clonotype has more than one count but fewer than ten. The rearrangement links TRBV28 to TRBJ2-7; 8 positions match TRBD1. The CDR3 runs 12 residues. Unmatched junction bases numbered 7, after V lost 8 bases and J lost 7 bases. The germline gives CDR1 MDHEN, CDR2 SYDVKM. CDR3 sequence (DNA): TGTGCCAGCCACAGGGGGACAAAAGAGCAGTACTTC. It specifies CASHRGTKEQYF.

This clonotype came up a few times. This sequence joins TRBV20-1 and TRBJ1-4, with 10 bases identical to TRBD1. V trimming: 5 bases; J trimming: 4 bases; junction bases outside the gene matches: 4. The CDR3 covers 14 residues. Germline V gene lookup returns CDR1 DFQATT and CDR2 SNEGSKA (reference sequence). CDR3 nucleotide sequence: TGCAGTGCTTCCGGGACAGGGGATAATGAAAAACTGTTTTTT. This encodes CSASGTGDNEKLFF.

In its sample, this clonotype was seen a few times. The chain carries TRBV28 and TRBJ1-3; D is undetermined. CDR1 and CDR2 from the germline V gene are MDHEN and SYDVKM. This CDR3 is 12 amino acids long. The ends were cut back, 10 bases at V and 3 bases at J, with 10 bases in the middle. CDR3 DNA: TGTGCCACATCGTCAAGTGGAAACACCATATATTTT. Residues: CATSSSGNTIYF.